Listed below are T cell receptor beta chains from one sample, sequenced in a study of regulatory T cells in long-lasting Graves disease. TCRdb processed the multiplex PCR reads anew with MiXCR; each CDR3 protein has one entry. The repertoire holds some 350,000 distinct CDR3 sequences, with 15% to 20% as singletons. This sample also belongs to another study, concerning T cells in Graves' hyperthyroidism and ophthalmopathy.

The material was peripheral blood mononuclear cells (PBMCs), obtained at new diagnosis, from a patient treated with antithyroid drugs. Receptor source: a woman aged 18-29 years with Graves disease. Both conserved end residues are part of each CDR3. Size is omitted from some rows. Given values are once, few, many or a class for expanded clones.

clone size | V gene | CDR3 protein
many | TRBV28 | CASSLMGQGALEQYF
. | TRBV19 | CASSQVLEGGKDEQFF
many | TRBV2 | CASNRDSGAMNTEAFF
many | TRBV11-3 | CASSLALGTGGSYEQYF
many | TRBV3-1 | CASSPLRGGETQYF
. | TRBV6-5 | CASSYSGWAGDLGELFF
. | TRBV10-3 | CPISGTAGATESFF
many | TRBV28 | CASNPGGSTDTQYF
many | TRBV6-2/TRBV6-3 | CASGDRGIDGYTF
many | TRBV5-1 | CASSLKLAANTGELFF
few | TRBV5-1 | CASSPRAADTQYF
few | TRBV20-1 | CSARIGGGADYEQYF
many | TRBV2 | CASDRGRSTDTQYF
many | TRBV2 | CASRAGTSTDTQYF
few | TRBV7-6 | CASSPFAGGDNEQFF
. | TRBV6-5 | CASSYSRGRADTQYF
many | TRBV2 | CASRPGEGYGYTF
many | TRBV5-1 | CASSLFFRETQYF
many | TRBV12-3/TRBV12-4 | CASSFFAGGMNEQFF
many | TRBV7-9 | CASRRQVGAMNTEAFF
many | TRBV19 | CASSPRDRGLNEQFF
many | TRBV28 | CASIPKGGQGSTDTQYF
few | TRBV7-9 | CASSLDRAGPQHF
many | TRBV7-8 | CASTRWVGDSNQPQHF
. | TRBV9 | CASSPSTDHGYTF
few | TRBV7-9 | CASSLRDRGGNEQFF
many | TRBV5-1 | CASSPGTSRPEAFF
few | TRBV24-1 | CATSVGGPQETQYF
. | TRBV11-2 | CASSSILGNRRGYTF
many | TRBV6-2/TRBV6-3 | CASSYGSVWAKNIQYF
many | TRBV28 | CASRPGQGSAYEQYF
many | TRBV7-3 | CASSLNGYEQYF
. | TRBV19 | CASSQIRGGEAFF
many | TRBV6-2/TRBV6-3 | CASSYPPAPRGANVLTF
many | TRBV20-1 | CSALSGLRAPDTQYF
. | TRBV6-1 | CAGSKLDENNQPQHF
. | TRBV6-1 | CASSAIRSGELFF
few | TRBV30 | CAWSVWSGAPSYNEQFF
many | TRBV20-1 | CSCSVGESQPQHF
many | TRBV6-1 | CASSTTSGPRETQYF
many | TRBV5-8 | CASSLGQGVLEQYF
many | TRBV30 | CAWYEGYEAFF
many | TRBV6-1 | CASKGSGREEQFF
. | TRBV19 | CASSIPGETQYF
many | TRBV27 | CATWGTSGRNLAKNIQYF
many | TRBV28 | CASSNAGGVSYEQYF
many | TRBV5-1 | CASSPGMGYNEQFF
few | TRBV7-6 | CASSLMAGRGTRYF
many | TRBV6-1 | CASSVTGGQPNTGELFF
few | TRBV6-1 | CASSEASAEGSNEQFF
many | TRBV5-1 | CASSLRQGYTDTQYF
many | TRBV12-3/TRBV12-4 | CASSLFGAHLSNQPQHF
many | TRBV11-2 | CASSLDRTYGYTF
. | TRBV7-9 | CASSPEGLAGAGELFF
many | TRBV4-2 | CASSQDLGGGELFF